This TCR beta chain was documented in a study of CD8 T cells in Susac syndrome (dated by TCRdb to the late 2010s). Background on the whole study: The study used repertoire sequencing to test whether antigen drove CD8+ T cell activation and differentiation in Susac syndrome.

Peripheral blood CD8+ and CD4+ T cells from healthy donors, Susac syndrome patients and multiple sclerosis patients were profiled using high-throughput TCR beta sequencing. Multiple sclerosis controls were treatment-naive patients with stable or active relapsing-remitting disease fulfilling revised McDonald criteria. CD8+ TEMRA cells were enriched by FACS, while bulk CD8+ and CD4+ T cells were purified by magnetic negative isolation. Blood was drawn into EDTA tubes, processed within 24 hours, and PBMCs were isolated by density gradient centrifugation. PBMCs destined for TCR sequencing were cryopreserved in liquid nitrogen and later thawed in a 37 °C water bath. The sorted or isolated CD4+, CD8+ and CD8+ TEMRA cells had a purity of 90% or higher. The CDR3 sequence holds 15 residues, the cysteine and phenylalanine included. The only DNA kept is the CDR3, 45 bases in frame from the first base. V is reduced by 5 bases and J by 1 base, leaving a spacing of 13 bases between them. The CDR1 and CDR2 encoded by the germline V gene are MNHEY and SVGAGI.

A remark on this clonotype: This receptor's antigen is unknown. No much larger clonotype is one base removed from it; base qualities were not supplied.

What the authors observed across the whole study: The number of individuals in the TCR sequencing and HLA analysis was recognized as being relatively small.

RNA was extracted using the RNeasy kit, and 0.5 to 1 microgram was reverse transcribed with random hexamers. The immunoSEQ multiplex PCR assay, which covers 54 Vbeta and 13 Jbeta segments, was used to amplify TCR beta CDR3 regions. PCR amplification bias was corrected by using a synthetic template baseline for primer optimization and computational correction. The source study handled its data this way. Only productive sequences were kept, with reads annotated to V, D and J genes according to IMGT and analyzed in immunoSEQ Analyzer. Clonality was calculated as one minus the Shannon entropy normalized by log2 of the number of productive unique sequences. For each patient and control, public and private clones were evaluated among the 100 most prevalent clones. Susac-specific clones were defined as absent from healthy and MS cohorts, around 1,000 published viral clones and other ImmuneACCESS disease sequences. Through fastp at Q25 and MiXCR, TCRdb rebuilt clones from the public reads, retaining in-frame beta chains. Every distinct CDR3 protein forms one entry, paired with its most common genes and DNA. TCRdb's processing, not the authors' own work, is the source of the V and J calls. The sample profile shows a few hundred thousand distinct CDR3 sequences; around 95% of them were found once. Approximately 0.08% of the sample comes from the top ten.

This receptor was taken from a human donor with multiple sclerosis. The chain links TRBV6-5 with TRBJ2-3; the D region possibly corresponds to TRBD2 (6 bases align). Sequenced: CD4+ T cells from PBMCs. The CDR3 protein: CASSPTRLRTDTQYF. The bases read TGTGCCAGCAGTCCGACTAGATTACGCACAGATACGCAGTATTTT.